This is a list of T cell receptor beta chains from one sample in a study of blood T cell repertoires in COVID-19. Assay: immunoSEQ multiplex PCR; the TCRdb copy retains only in-frame clones and omits some. This sample has approximately 97,000 clones; 86% occur once, and the top ten carry roughly a sixth. Sequences were obtained from peripheral blood. Receptors were obtained from a woman older than 75 with acute or convalescent COVID-19. The CDR3 runs from the conserved cysteine through the conserved F or W. D genes are given only for firm matches. Expanded clones are given a class, and other clones once, few, many or no size at all.

j_call v_call d_call clone_size cdr3_aa cdr3_nt
TRBJ2-1 TRBV5-4 TRBD1 few CASSLAWDSPYNEQFF TGTGCCAGCAGCTTGGCTTGGGACAGCCCCTACAATGAGCAGTTCTTC
TRBJ1-4 TRBV5-4 NA NA CASSSRDGEKLFF TGTGCCAGCAGCTCCAGGGATGGCGAAAAACTGTTTTTT
TRBJ2-1 TRBV15 TRBD2 few CATSSGPAGETYNEQFF TGTGCCACCAGCAGCGGCCCGGCGGGGGAGACCTACAATGAGCAGTTCTTC
TRBJ2-7 TRBV7-9 NA NA CASSLLEGGEQYF TGTGCCAGCAGCTTATTGGAGGGCGGCGAGCAGTACTTC
TRBJ2-2 TRBV5-6 TRBD1 few CASSLQGTGVSGELFF TGTGCCAGCAGCTTGCAAGGGACAGGGGTTTCCGGGGAGCTGTTTTTT
TRBJ1-5 TRBV4-1 NA once CASSQGYRVPNQPQHF TGCGCCAGCAGCCAAGGTTACAGGGTGCCCAATCAGCCCCAGCATTTT
TRBJ1-1 TRBV27 NA NA CASSHTLVGGQNTEAFF TGTGCCAGCAGCCATACCTTAGTGGGGGGGCAGAACACTGAAGCTTTCTTT
TRBJ2-7 TRBV18 TRBD2 NA CATHAGGAGAEQYF TGTGCCACCCACGCCGGGGGGGCGGGGGCCGAGCAGTACTTC
TRBJ2-6 TRBV6-1 TRBD1 NA CASSVSPIDRAGANVLTF TGTGCCAGCAGTGTCTCCCCTATAGACAGGGCTGGGGCCAACGTCCTGACTTTC
TRBJ1-1 TRBV5-5 TRBD1 NA CASSHGQANMNTEAFF TGTGCCAGCAGTCATGGACAGGCTAACATGAACACTGAAGCTTTCTTT
TRBJ2-1 TRBV27 NA NA CASSPRVSSYNEQFF TGTGCCAGCAGTCCCAGGGTATCATCGTACAATGAGCAGTTCTTC
TRBJ2-5 TRBV5-1 NA NA CASSFGTVGRETQYF TGCGCCAGCAGCTTCGGTACTGTCGGGAGAGAGACCCAGTACTTC
TRBJ2-7 TRBV7-3 TRBD1 NA CASSLRDRTPQYF TGTGCCAGCAGCTTAAGGGACAGGACGCCGCAGTACTTC
TRBJ2-2 TRBV24-1 TRBD1 few CATSDLRGDRDAGELFF TGTGCCACCAGTGATTTGCGGGGGGACAGGGATGCCGGGGAGCTGTTTTTT
TRBJ2-2 TRBV5-4 TRBD1 NA CASSRQGSTGELFF TGTGCCAGCAGCCGACAGGGAAGCACCGGGGAGCTGTTTTTT
TRBJ2-1 TRBV11-3 TRBD2 once CASSSRTSGYNEQFF TGTGCCAGCAGCTCCAGGACTAGCGGATACAATGAGCAGTTCTTC
TRBJ2-7 TRBV7-9 NA few CASSLALYEQYF TGTGCCAGCAGCTTAGCGCTATACGAGCAGTACTTC
TRBJ1-3 TRBV7-3 NA NA CASSLSSGNTIYF TGTGCCAGCAGCTTGAGCTCTGGAAACACCATATATTTT
TRBJ1-5 TRBV2 TRBD1 few CASSRQGRQPQHF TGTGCCAGCAGTCGACAGGGGAGGCAGCCCCAGCATTTT
TRBJ2-4 TRBV11-2 NA NA CASSLDGGRVQYF TGTGCCAGCAGCTTAGACGGGGGACGGGTTCAGTACTTC
TRBJ2-7 TRBV18 NA NA CASSPGRTYEQYF TGTGCCAGCTCACCAGGCAGAACCTACGAGCAGTACTTC
TRBJ2-4 TRBV4-1 NA NA CASSQAFPAGNIQYF TGCGCCAGCAGCCAAGCCTTTCCGGCGGGGAACATTCAGTACTTT
TRBJ2-1 TRBV7-2 TRBD1 NA CASSSVIGTGYNEQFF TGTGCCAGCAGCTCCGTTATCGGGACAGGCTACAATGAGCAGTTCTTC
TRBJ2-7 TRBV4-1 TRBD1 NA CASSPGQGAYEQYF TGCGCCAGCAGCCCGGGACAGGGGGCCTACGAGCAGTACTTC
TRBJ2-1 TRBV9 TRBD2 NA CASTKLAGGYNEQFF TGTGCCAGCACTAAACTAGCGGGGGGATACAATGAGCAGTTCTTC
TRBJ1-2 TRBV12-3/TRBV12-4 NA NA CASSPTDNYGYTF TGTGCCAGCAGTCCGACAGATAACTATGGCTACACCTTC
TRBJ1-1 TRBV7-7 NA NA CASSLRDGTEAFF TGTGCTAGCAGCTTACGGGATGGCACTGAAGCTTTCTTT
TRBJ2-2 TRBV5-1 NA NA CASSFSGFNTGELFF TGCGCCAGCAGCTTTTCGGGGTTTAACACCGGGGAGCTGTTTTTT
TRBJ1-2 TRBV5-1 TRBD1 NA CASSLPMGTGGSNYGYTF TGCGCCAGCAGCCTCCCGATGGGGACAGGGGGCTCGAACTATGGCTACACCTTC
TRBJ2-1 TRBV7-3 NA NA CASSITGYNEQFF TGTGCCAGCAGCATTACAGGGTACAATGAGCAGTTCTTC
TRBJ1-2 TRBV3-1/TRBV3-2 NA NA CASSQDPPMGAGGYTF TGTGCCAGCAGCCAAGACCCCCCTATGGGGGCGGGTGGCTACACCTTC
TRBJ1-2 TRBV28 TRBD1 NA CASKQGAVYGYTF TGTGCCAGCAAACAGGGGGCTGTCTATGGCTACACCTTC
TRBJ2-7 TRBV3-1/TRBV3-2 NA NA CASSQGQGPEYEQYF TGTGCCAGCAGCCAAGGCCAGGGGCCGGAGTACGAGCAGTACTTC
TRBJ2-5 TRBV5-8 NA NA CASRRDSETQYF TGTGCCAGCAGGCGGGACAGCGAGACCCAGTACTTC
TRBJ2-1 TRBV24-1 NA NA CATRVVCQYNEQFF TGTGCCACCAGGGTGGTTTGTCAGTACAATGAGCAGTTCTTC